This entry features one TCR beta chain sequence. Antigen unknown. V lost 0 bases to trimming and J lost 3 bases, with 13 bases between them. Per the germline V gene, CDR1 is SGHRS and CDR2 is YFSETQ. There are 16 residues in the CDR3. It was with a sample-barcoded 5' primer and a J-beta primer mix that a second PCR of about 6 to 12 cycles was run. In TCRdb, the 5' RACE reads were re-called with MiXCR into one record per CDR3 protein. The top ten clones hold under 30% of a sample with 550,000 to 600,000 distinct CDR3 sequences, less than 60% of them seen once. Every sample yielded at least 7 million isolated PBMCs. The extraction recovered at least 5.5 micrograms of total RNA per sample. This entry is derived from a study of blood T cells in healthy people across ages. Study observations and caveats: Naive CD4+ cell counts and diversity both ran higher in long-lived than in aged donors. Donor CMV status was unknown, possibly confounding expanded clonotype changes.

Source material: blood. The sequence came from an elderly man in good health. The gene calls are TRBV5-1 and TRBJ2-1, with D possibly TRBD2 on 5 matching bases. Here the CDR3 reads CASSLGSAQLYNEQFF. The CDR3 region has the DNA TGCGCCAGCAGCTTGGGTAGCGCCCAACTCTACAATGAGCAGTTCTTC.